This T cell receptor beta chain is from a study of CD8 T cells in Susac syndrome (dated by TCRdb to about 2019). In the study overall: Whether CD8+ T cell activation and differentiation in Susac syndrome was antigen driven was tested using repertoire sequencing. CD8+ T cell repertoire clonality was compared between more than 9 healthy donors, approximately 14 Susac syndrome patients and 15 multiple sclerosis patients.

RNA was extracted using the RNeasy kit, and roughly 0.5 to 1 ug of the RNA was reverse transcribed with random hexamers. TCR beta CDR3 regions were amplified with the immunoSEQ multiplex PCR assay covering 54 Vbeta and 13 Jbeta segments. To correct PCR amplification bias, a synthetic template baseline was used for both primer optimization and computational correction. The authors' analysis ran thus. Reads were annotated to V, D and J genes per IMGT and analyzed with immunoSEQ Analyzer, keeping only productive sequences. Clonality was calculated as one minus the Shannon entropy normalized by log2 of the number of productive unique sequences. Public and private clones were assessed among the 100 most prevalent clones of each patient and control. Clones were defined as Susac-specific if absent from the healthy and MS cohorts, from 1052 published viral clones and from other ImmuneACCESS disease sequences. TCRdb itself trimmed the public reads at Q25 with fastp, ran MiXCR and retained productive beta chains. Entries are consolidated by CDR3 protein sequence, retaining the most common genes and DNA. The V and J calls follow TCRdb's processing rather than the paper's. This sample holds approximately 120,000 distinct CDR3 sequences; more than 80% were observed only once. Around 0.3% of the sample is taken by the ten largest.

The CDR3 goes from the cysteine to the phenylalanine over 14 residues. The kept DNA is CDR3 alone, 42 bases in frame from the first base. V loses 0 bases of germline sequence and J loses 1 base, and the interval between the two ends is 5 bases. In the germline V gene (reference sequence), CDR1 corresponds to LGHDT and CDR2 to YNNKEL. In the case of this clonotype: What this receptor recognizes is not known. It has no much larger one-base neighbor in the sample; base qualities were not kept.

The study at large found these results: The number of individuals in the TCR sequencing and HLA analysis was recognized as being relatively small.

Peripheral blood CD8+ and CD4+ T cells from healthy donors, Susac syndrome patients and multiple sclerosis patients were profiled by high-throughput TCR beta sequencing. The multiple sclerosis controls were treatment-naive patients who had stable or active relapsing-remitting disease and met the revised McDonald criteria. CD8+ TEMRA cells were enriched by FACS, while bulk CD8+ and CD4+ T cells were purified by magnetic negative isolation. Blood was drawn into EDTA tubes, processed within 24 hours, and PBMCs were isolated by density gradient centrifugation. PBMCs intended for TCR sequencing were frozen in liquid nitrogen and were later thawed in a 37 degrees C water bath. The sorted or isolated CD4+, CD8+ and CD8+ TEMRA cells had a purity of 90% or higher.

Here the chain combines TRBV3-1 and TRBJ2-3; no confident D gene assignment can be made. The TCR originated in a human donor with multiple sclerosis. Material for sequencing was CD8+ T cells from PBMCs. The CDR3 corresponds to CASSQDRGTDTQYF. DNA sequence: TGTGCCAGCAGCCAAGATCGGGGCACAGATACGCAGTATTTT.